This TCR beta chain was identified during a study of T cell clonality in common variable immunodeficiency. Patients and controls were mostly of Caucasian heritage. For at least one year, all CVID subjects received replacement immunoglobulin. This clone was recorded many times. Antigen unknown. The read terminates 3 residues before the CDR3 end, so the remaining end is supplied by the germline J gene. Study observations and caveats: The cause of increased CVID clonality remains unclear without subpopulation sequencing. Fewer deletions and N-nucleotide insertions were reportedly seen in common variable immunodeficiency TCR beta sequences. CVID subjects had higher TCRbeta clonality than healthy controls, most marked in about a third.

There are 13 residues in the CDR3. Germline V CDR1 and CDR2: GTSNPN, SVGIG (reference sequence). After removal of 8 bases from V and 2 bases from J, the junction contained 7 bases not matched to a gene. TCRdb's copy holds only in-frame clones and misses some; the assay was immunoSEQ multiplex PCR. The sample includes fewer than 25,000 clones, none of them occurring once. The V gene is TRBV30, the J gene TRBJ2-7; TRBD2 matches at 9 bases. This clonotype was sampled from a human donor with common variable immunodeficiency. Sequenced material: peripheral blood mononuclear cells. The chain's CDR3 is CAIRIAGAYEQYF. Incomplete CDR3 DNA: TGTGCCATCCGGATAGCGGGAGCCTACGAG.